Below, 8 T cell receptor beta chains from the same sample are listed, as sequenced in a study of human T cells and chemical hapten exposure. Each CDR3 protein gets one entry after TCRdb re-called the RACE reads with MiXCR. The table includes approximately 400,000 distinct CDR3 sequences, 4.5% to 5.5% detected once. Time point here: pre-sensitization, week 0. Treatment reported: therapeutic diphenylcyclopropenone sensitization with weekly scalp DPC. The starting material was whole blood, obtained in connection with sensitization to the hapten diphenylcyclopropenone (DPC). These receptors originate from a woman in her fifties or sixties with alopecia areata. Some clones in this sample may be carry-over from other donors' samples.

This clonotype was counted between two and nine times. The genes are TRBV4-3 and TRBJ2-3; perhaps D is TRBD1 or TRBD2 (5 bases each). Germline loops: CDR1 LGHNA, CDR2 YSLEER. This CDR3 has 17 residues. The V gene lost 0 bases and the J gene lost 1 base, with 14 bases spanning the gap. The CDR3 bases are TGCGCCAGCAGCCAAGATAGAGGGGTATCCCGCACAGATACGCAGTATTTT. It is translated as CASSQDRGVSRTDTQYF.

This clonotype was observed a few times. CDR3 bases: TGCGCCAGCAGCTTGGGGCCATCAACTTCAACTAATGAAAAACTGTTTTTT. Encoded protein: CASSLGPSTSTNEKLFF. The rearrangement joins TRBV5-1 to TRBJ1-4, with D uncertain. This CDR3 spans 17 amino acids. Trimming left V 0 bases short and J 0 bases short, with 12 bases between. Germline lookup yields CDR1 SGHRS and CDR2 YFSETQ.

This clonotype was seen many times. DNA for the CDR3: TGTGCCAGCAGTGGGCCTCGGACTAGCCTGTCCTCCTACGAGCAGTACTTC. Protein: CASSGPRTSLSSYEQYF. V and J are TRBV12-3 or TRBV12-4 and TRBJ2-7, with 8 bases fitting TRBD2. V shed 5 bases, J shed 0 bases, and the junction held 12 bases outside the gene matches. The CDR3 consists of 17 residues.

This clonotype was counted ten times or more. The chain employs TRBV2 and TRBJ2-1; no definite D call. V shed 6 bases and J shed 7 bases, with 7 bases lying between them. The CDR3 spans 11 residues. CDR1 SNHLY and CDR2 FYNNEI come from the germline V gene. CDR3 nucleotides: TGTGCCAGCAGCAAAGGGAATGAGCAGTTCTTC. Translated, it gives CASSKGNEQFF.

In its sample, this clonotype was seen a few times. The rearrangement joins TRBV29-1 to TRBJ2-3; no clear D. V was cut by 2 bases and J by 1 base, with 7 bases left in between. Germline V lookup: CDR1 SQVTM, CDR2 ANQGSEA. CDR3 length: 13 amino acids. The CDR3 DNA reads as TGCAGCGTTGAACGGGCGGGCACAGATACGCAGTATTTT. Protein: CSVERAGTDTQYF.

This clonotype has just a few counts. As DNA, the CDR3 is TGTGCCACTACCTCGCAGTACTTC. Translated: CATTSQYF. The J gene is TRBJ2-7, the V gene TRBV28; no reliable D call. Germline V CDR1 and CDR2: MDHEN, SYDVKM. The CDR3 covers 8 residues. Trimming removed 10 bases from V and 9 bases from J, with 7 bases in between. Based on the CDR3 plus reference TRBV28 and TRBJ2-7, the full variable domain is DVKVTQSSRYLVKRTGEKVFLECVQDMDHENMFWYRQDPGLGLRLIYFSYDVKMKEKGDIPEGYSVSREKKERFSLILESASTNQTSMYLCATTSQYFGPGTRLTVT.

This clonotype was found a few times. The rearrangement joins TRBV15 to TRBJ1-3; 8 bases match TRBD1. The V gene's germline CDR1 is LNHNV and CDR2 YYDKDF (reference sequence). The CDR3 spans 15 residues. V lost 2 bases and J lost 4; bases outside the gene matches: 4. The DNA of the CDR3 is TGTGCCACCAGCAGACCAGGGGGCGCCGGAAACACCATATATTTT. Encoded protein: CATSRPGGAGNTIYF.

This chain uses TRBV7-2 with TRBJ2-1; TRBD2 matches at 7 bases. The CDR3 loop spans 14 amino acids. Germline V gene data show CDR1 as SGHTA and CDR2 as FQGNSA. V shed 2 bases and J 7 bases; nucleotides not matched to a gene: 5. The CDR3 region is CASSLLAAPNEQFF. DNA of the CDR3: TGTGCCAGCAGCTTACTAGCGGCCCCTAATGAGCAGTTCTTC.